This passage covers 27 T cell receptor beta chains from one sample sequenced in a study of OX40 agonist ivuxolimab in advanced cancers. Repertoires were generated with immunoSEQ multiplex PCR, while TCRdb's copy carries only in-frame clones and drops some. The sample includes roughly 79,000 clones, around 92% of them seen just once. Sequences were derived from CD4+ or CD8+ T cells sorted from blood, sampled in a trial of the OX40 agonist ivuxolimab. The receptors here all came from an adult with an advanced solid tumor such as melanoma, head and neck, liver or kidney cancer.

This clone came up once. The chain links TRBV5-1 to TRBJ2-1; a possible D gene is TRBD2 (6 bases). Germline-derived CDR1 and CDR2 are SGHRS and YFSETQ. Trimming stripped 1 base from V and 9 bases from J, with 17 bases between. The CDR3 is 15 amino acids. The CDR3 sequence: CASSLTSGFGAEQFF. DNA for the CDR3: TGCGCCAGCAGCTTGACAAGCGGGTTTGGTGCTGAGCAGTTCTTC.

This clone was found once. The chain combines TRBV19 with TRBJ1-1, with D possibly being TRBD1 (5 bases). CDR3 length: 14 residues. V was pared by 8 bases and J by 0 bases, with 13 bases between. Looked up from germline, CDR1 is LNHDA and CDR2 is SQIVND (reference sequence). The CDR3, as DNA: TGTGCCAGTGGGTGGGGGGGACTGAACACTGAAGCTTTCTTT. It encodes CASGWGGLNTEAFF.

V gene TRBV11-3 combines with J gene TRBJ2-3; D uncertain. Germline assignment: CDR1 SGHNT and CDR2 YENEEA. This CDR3 region has 15 residues. V was trimmed by 1 base and J by 2 bases, leaving 10 bases between them. CDR3 DNA sequence: TGTGCCAGCAGCTTAGTTCTAACTAACACAGATACGCAGTATTTT. Amino acids: CASSLVLTNTDTQYF.

The rearrangement joins TRBV14 to TRBJ2-5; D is possibly TRBD2 (6 bases). Germline loops: CDR1 SGHDN, CDR2 FVKESK. This CDR3 comprises 14 residues. The V and J ends lost 5 bases and 3 bases respectively, with 13 bases between them. CDR3 sequence: CASSALAREETQYF. CDR3 in DNA: TGTGCCAGCAGCGCGCTAGCGCGCGAAGAGACCCAGTACTTC. Together with reference TRBV14 and TRBJ2-5, the CDR3 gives the full variable domain: EAGVTQFPSHSVIEKGQTVTLRCDPISGHDNLYWYRRVMGKEIKFLLHFVKESKQDESGMPNNRFLAERTGGTYSTLKVQPAELEDSGVYFCASSALAREETQYFGPGTRLLVL.

This clone was seen more than once but under ten times. The rearrangement joins TRBV28 to TRBJ1-2; 7 bases map to TRBD1. Germline trimming cut 4 bases from V and 2 bases from J; bases unmatched to any gene: 1. Germline values: CDR1 MDHEN, CDR2 SYDVKM. CDR3 size: 13 residues. CDR3 residues: CASSSTGNYGYTF. CDR3 sequence (DNA): TGTGCCAGCAGTTCGACAGGGAACTATGGCTACACCTTC.

V is TRBV28 and J is TRBJ1-4; D perhaps matches TRBD1 (6 bases). Per germline, CDR1 MDHEN and CDR2 SYDVKM. The CDR3 runs to 16 residues. With 2 bases removed from V and 4 bases from J, the gap between germline ends came to 14 bases. CDR3 residues: CASSLALGGYNEKLFF. The CDR3 DNA is TGTGCCAGCAGTTTAGCGTTAGGGGGATATAATGAAAAACTGTTTTTT. The full variable domain, in which reference TRBV28 and TRBJ1-4 provide the parts outside the CDR3, is DVKVTQSSRYLVKRTGEKVFLECVQDMDHENMFWYRQDPGLGLRLIYFSYDVKMKEKGDIPEGYSVSREKKERFSLILESASTNQTSMYLCASSLALGGYNEKLFFGSGTQLSVL.

The genes are TRBV27 and TRBJ2-7, with 10 bases that match TRBD1. Losses at the gene ends were 8 bases for V and 3 bases for J; bases not matched to a gene: 4. Germline V gives CDR1 MNHEY, CDR2 SMNVEV (reference sequence). The CDR3 sequence is 13 residues long. CDR3 bases: TGTGCCAGCGGAAGGGACAGGGGCTACGAGCAGTACTTC. Translated: CASGRDRGYEQYF.

The rearrangement uses TRBV5-6 and TRBJ2-3, with D uncertain. V dropped 0 bases and J dropped 6 bases, with 17 bases sitting between them. The CDR3 has 16 amino acids. From germline, CDR1 is SGHDT and CDR2 YYEEEE. CDR3 sequence (DNA): TGTGCCAGCAGCTTGGAGTCGCCTTATTCGTCGGATACGCAGTATTTT. This gives the protein CASSLESPYSSDTQYF.

This chain joins TRBV19 and TRBJ1-1; TRBD1 matches 7 bases. CDR1 and CDR2 from the germline V gene are LNHDA and SQIVND (reference sequence). CDR3 length: 13 amino acids. With 5 bases clipped from V and 5 bases from J, the junction kept 5 bases outside the gene matches. The CDR3 reads CASSAQGVTEAFF. DNA of the CDR3: TGTGCCAGTAGTGCCCAGGGGGTGACTGAAGCTTTCTTT.

The gene calls are TRBV4-1 and TRBJ2-7, with 14 bases matching TRBD2. Germline V CDR1 and CDR2: MGHRA, YSYEKL. Trimming removed 4 bases from V and 6 bases from J; junction bases left unmatched: 5. This CDR3 has 15 residues. CDR3: CASSPGLAGEGEQYF. The DNA of the CDR3 is TGCGCCAGCAGCCCGGGACTAGCGGGAGAGGGCGAGCAGTACTTC.

The chain links TRBV11-2 to TRBJ2-2; 9 bases map to TRBD2. The CDR3 consists of 16 residues. Germline-derived CDR1 and CDR2 are SGHAT and FQNNGV. Unmatched junction bases numbered 10, after V lost 6 bases and J lost 5 bases. CDR3 residues: CASRPVRLAGTGELFF. The CDR3 nucleotides are TGTGCCAGCAGACCAGTGAGGCTAGCGGGGACCGGGGAGCTGTTTTTT.

On this clone: An end of the junction differs from the germline gene, which may be a read error. V usage is TRBV7-7 and J usage is TRBJ1-1; D call uncertain. This CDR3 is built from 13 residues. The germline V gene has CDR1 SSHAT and CDR2 FNYEAQ (reference sequence). CDR3 sequence (DNA): TGTGCTAGCAGCTTTTCATTGAACACTGAAGCTTTCTTT. As protein: CASSFSLNTEAFF. The whole variable domain, remainder taken from reference TRBV7-7 and TRBJ1-1, is GAGVSQSPRYKVTKRGQDVTLRCDPISSHATLYWYQQALGQGPEFLTYFNYEAQPDKSGLPSDRFSAERPEGSISTLTIQRTEQRDSAMYRCASSFSLNTEAFFGQGTRLTVV.

The chain employs TRBV2 and TRBJ2-1, with TRBD2 matching over 7 bases. Germline trimming cut 7 bases from V and 1 base from J; bases unmatched to any gene: 7. This CDR3 spans 15 amino acids. CDR1 is SNHLY, CDR2 FYNNEI, per germline. The chain's CDR3 is CASTRGSGSYNEQFF. The CDR3 nucleotides read TGTGCCAGCACTCGGGGTAGCGGGTCCTACAATGAGCAGTTCTTC.

The rearrangement joins TRBV19 to TRBJ2-7; D might be TRBD1 (5 bases). Trimming left V 7 bases short and J 5 bases short, with 18 bases between. CDR1 LNHDA and CDR2 SQIVND come from the germline V gene (reference sequence). There are 14 residues in the CDR3. CDR3 residues: CASTQKAEGDEQYF. Here the CDR3 DNA reads TGTGCCAGTACCCAGAAAGCAGAAGGGGACGAGCAGTACTTC.

This sequence joins TRBV30 and TRBJ1-5; 7 positions match TRBD1. The length of the CDR3 is 14 residues. J gave up 6 bases and V 0 bases, and 5 bases lay outside the gene matches. The germline V gene encodes CDR1 GTSNPN and CDR2 SVGIG (reference sequence). The CDR3 DNA follows: TGTGCCTGGAGTGTACGGGCAGGGGGTCAGCCCCAGCATTTT. It specifies CAWSVRAGGQPQHF.

The genes are TRBV7-2 and TRBJ2-2, with TRBD2 as a possible D gene (6 bases). The V end was cut by 1 base, the J end by 4 bases, with 10 bases between. The CDR3 runs 15 residues. The germline V gene has CDR1 SGHTA and CDR2 FQGNSA. The CDR3 DNA follows: TGTGCCAGCAGCTTAGGACCCGGGGGCACCGGGGAGCTGTTTTTT. Its translation is CASSLGPGGTGELFF. Based on the CDR3 plus reference TRBV7-2 and TRBJ2-2, the full variable domain is GAGVSQSPSNKVTEKGKDVELRCDPISGHTALYWYRQSLGQGLEFLIYFQGNSAPDKSGLPSDRFSAERTGGSVSTLTIQRTQQEDSAVYLCASSLGPGGTGELFFGEGSRLTVL.

This chain connects TRBV7-2 to TRBJ2-1; D not resolved. CDR1 and CDR2 from the germline V gene are SGHTA and FQGNSA. The V end lost 4 bases, the J end lost 0 bases, and 7 bases lay between the germline ends. The CDR3 has 14 residues. CDR3 coding DNA: TGTGCCAGCAGCTCGACTCCCTCCTACAATGAGCAGTTCTTC. Protein: CASSSTPSYNEQFF.

The V gene is TRBV2, the J gene TRBJ2-1; D unclear. The CDR3 covers 14 residues. Trimming left V 11 bases short and J 5 bases short, with 19 bases between. CDR1 is SNHLY, CDR2 FYNNEI, per germline. Here the CDR3 DNA reads TGTGCCCGCGAAACTGCGGCAGGACACAATGAGCAGTTCTTC. Residues: CARETAAGHNEQFF.

The V gene is TRBV5-4, the J gene TRBJ2-7; 8 bases fit TRBD2. Germline CDR1 and CDR2: SGHNT and YYREEE (reference sequence). The CDR3 is made up of 15 amino acids. V lost 3 bases and J lost 2; bases outside the gene matches: 7. The DNA of the CDR3 is TGTGCCAGCAGCTCTGAACCGGGACTAGCCTACGAGCAGTACTTC. This codes for CASSSEPGLAYEQYF.

The genes are TRBV5-6 and TRBJ2-5; 8 bases are a match to TRBD1. The V and J ends lost 0 bases and 2 bases, in that order; junction bases with no gene match: 3. Germline V gene lookup returns CDR1 SGHDT and CDR2 YYEEEE. The CDR3 totals 15 residues. Here the CDR3 reads CASSLGQGSQETQYF. CDR3 DNA: TGTGCCAGCAGCTTGGGACAGGGGTCTCAAGAGACCCAGTACTTC.

The gene calls are TRBV9 and TRBJ2-1, with D perhaps matching TRBD1 or TRBD2 (5 bases each). The V end was cut by 3 bases, the J end by 5 bases, with 15 bases between. The CDR3 consists of 15 residues. Germline values: CDR1 SGDLS, CDR2 YYNGEE. The CDR3 DNA is TGTGCCAGCAGCGGGGGCGAGCGGATGGACAATGAGCAGTTCTTC. Translation: CASSGGERMDNEQFF.

V usage is TRBV10-3 and J usage is TRBJ2-3, with 8 bases matching TRBD1. The CDR3 length is 15 residues. J lost 2 bases, V lost 7 bases, and 8 bases had no gene match. CDR1 is ENHRY, CDR2 SYGVKD, per germline. The CDR3 bases are TGTGCCATCACCCTGGGACAGGACCCCACAGATACGCAGTATTTT. Residues: CAITLGQDPTDTQYF.

This chain uses TRBV5-6 with TRBJ2-3; D gene unclear. In germline, CDR1 is SGHDT, CDR2 YYEEEE. The CDR3 is 12 residues long. Trimming shortened V by 0 bases and J by 2 bases, and 1 base separated the two germline ends. CDR3 in amino acids: CASSLVTDTQYF. CDR3 coding DNA: TGTGCCAGCAGCTTGGTCACAGATACGCAGTATTTT.

Note on this clone: A junction boundary mismatches the germline segment, possibly from a read error. This chain links TRBV7-7 with TRBJ2-3; no clear D gene. Germline values: CDR1 SSHAT, CDR2 FNYEAQ (reference sequence). The CDR3 has 15 amino acids. The CDR3: CASSLIVGPTDTQYF. CDR3 coding DNA: TGTGCTAGCAGCTTAATCGTAGGTCCCACAGATACGCAGTATTTT.

The chain carries TRBV7-9 and TRBJ2-5; tentative D call: TRBD1 (7 bases). The CDR3 covers 15 residues. Germline values: CDR1 SEHNR, CDR2 FQNEAQ (reference sequence). Trimming left V 2 bases short and J 4 bases short, with 14 bases between. CDR3 coding DNA: TGTGCCAGCAGCTTATACGTGCAGGGGGGAGAGACCCAGTACTTC. Translating it yields CASSLYVQGGETQYF.

The genes are TRBV4-2 and TRBJ2-1, with TRBD2 identical over 11 bases. Germline V lookup: CDR1 LGHNA, CDR2 YNFKEQ. V gave up 0 bases and J gave up 5 bases; unmatched junction bases: 3. CDR3 length: 16 amino acids. The DNA for the CDR3 is TGTGCCAGCAGCCAAGAAGGGACTAGCGGTGACAATGAGCAGTTCTTC. Translating gives CASSQEGTSGDNEQFF.

This clone has just a few counts. V usage is TRBV11-1 and J usage is TRBJ2-6; D ambiguous. The CDR3 has 14 amino acids. Germline-derived CDR1 and CDR2 are SGHAT and FQDESV (reference sequence). V was clipped by 1 base and J by 5 bases, with 6 bases between them. The CDR3 DNA follows: TGTGCCAGCAGCTTAGGAAATAGGGCCAACGTCCTGACTTTC. Its translation is CASSLGNRANVLTF. The full variable domain, in which reference TRBV11-1 and TRBJ2-6 provide the parts outside the CDR3, is EAEVAQSPRYKITEKSQAVAFWCDPISGHATLYWYRQILGQGPELLVQFQDESVVDDSQLPKDRFSAERLKGVDSTLKIQPAELGDSAMYLCASSLGNRANVLTFGAGSRLTVL.